The rows below give T cell receptor beta chains drawn from one sample of a study of T cell repertoires in cytomegalovirus infection. TCRdb re-called the reads through MiXCR, storing one row per CDR3 protein. This sample has some 400,000 distinct CDR3 sequences, with roughly 30% found just once. Sequencing input: PBMCs. The receptors come from a human donor in good health (CMV status not recorded). Some clones in this sample may be carry-over from other donors' samples. CDR3s include the opening cysteine and the closing phenylalanine or tryptophan. A D gene is named only where the DNA matches it firmly. Only part of the rows carry a size: once, few, many, or a class if the clone is expanded.

clone size: .; J gene: TRBJ1-6; V gene: TRBV2; D gene: .; CDR3 DNA: TGTGCCAGCAGTGAAGCGCTTCATGGGCGGGATTCACCCCTCCACTTT; CDR3 protein: CASSEALHGRDSPLHF
clone size: few; J gene: TRBJ2-7; V gene: TRBV7-9; D gene: TRBD1; CDR3 DNA: TGTGCCAGCAGCGTTTACGACAGGGCCTACGAGCAGTACTTC; CDR3 protein: CASSVYDRAYEQYF
clone size: few; J gene: TRBJ2-7; V gene: TRBV19; D gene: TRBD2; CDR3 DNA: TGTGCCAGTAGACCGGGACTAGCGGGGTTCGGGCAGTACTTC; CDR3 protein: CASRPGLAGFGQYF
clone size: .; J gene: TRBJ1-2; V gene: TRBV9; D gene: .; CDR3 DNA: TGTGCCAGCAGCGTAGCTGGCCAGTCCCATGGTGGCTACACCTTC; CDR3 protein: CASSVAGQSHGGYTF
clone size: few; J gene: TRBJ2-1; V gene: TRBV20-1; D gene: TRBD2; CDR3 DNA: TGCAGTGCTAGACCACCAGGGACTACCCCCGAAGATGAGCAGTTCTTC; CDR3 protein: CSARPPGTTPEDEQFF
clone size: few; J gene: TRBJ2-6; V gene: TRBV2; D gene: .; CDR3 DNA: TGTGCCAGCAGCCGCTTGGTGGGCTCTGGGGCCAACGTCCTGACTTTC; CDR3 protein: CASSRLVGSGANVLTF
clone size: .; J gene: TRBJ2-7; V gene: TRBV2; D gene: .; CDR3 DNA: TGTGCCAGCAGTGAAGCGCTAACCAGGCTCTCCTACGAGCAGTACTTC; CDR3 protein: CASSEALTRLSYEQYF
clone size: .; J gene: TRBJ1-2; V gene: TRBV27; D gene: TRBD1; CDR3 DNA: TGTGCCAGCAGTACCCGGGACAGGATCTATGGCTACACCTTC; CDR3 protein: CASSTRDRIYGYTF
clone size: .; J gene: TRBJ2-1; V gene: TRBV2; D gene: .; CDR3 DNA: TGTGCCAGCAGTCTAGGACCGGGCGATGAGCAGTTCTTC; CDR3 protein: CASSLGPGDEQFF
clone size: .; J gene: TRBJ2-1; V gene: TRBV7-2; D gene: .; CDR3 DNA: TGTGCCAGCAGACGGGCCCCCCCTCTCCAGTTCTTC; CDR3 protein: CASRRAPPLQFF
clone size: many; J gene: TRBJ2-7; V gene: TRBV7-6; D gene: TRBD1; CDR3 DNA: TGTGCCAGCAGCTTAGGGGTGGGACAGGGGAGCTCCTACGAGCAGTACTTC; CDR3 protein: CASSLGVGQGSSYEQYF
clone size: few; J gene: TRBJ1-2; V gene: TRBV20-1; D gene: .; CDR3 DNA: TGCAGTGCCCCCACTGGGTTTGACTATGGCTACACCTTC; CDR3 protein: CSAPTGFDYGYTF
clone size: .; J gene: TRBJ2-5; V gene: TRBV20-1; D gene: TRBD1; CDR3 DNA: TGCAGTGCTAGAGATTTGGGACAGGGGGCGGGTGAGACCCAGTACTTC; CDR3 protein: CSARDLGQGAGETQYF
clone size: few; J gene: TRBJ2-1; V gene: TRBV7-2; D gene: .; CDR3 DNA: TGTGCCAGCAGCTTACGGTCAGGGGACGATGAGCAGTTCTTC; CDR3 protein: CASSLRSGDDEQFF
clone size: .; J gene: TRBJ1-5; V gene: TRBV6-5; D gene: .; CDR3 DNA: TGTGCCAGCAGTTATAAGACTCCGTTAAAGGGTCAGCCCCAGCATTTT; CDR3 protein: CASSYKTPLKGQPQHF
clone size: few; J gene: TRBJ2-5; V gene: TRBV7-4; D gene: .; CDR3 DNA: TGTGCCAGCAGCGGCATCCGGAAAGAGACCCAGTACTTC; CDR3 protein: CASSGIRKETQYF
clone size: few; J gene: TRBJ2-5; V gene: TRBV7-9; D gene: .; CDR3 DNA: TGTGCCAGCAGCACCCCGGGCCCCTCGGGGGAGACCCAGTACTTC; CDR3 protein: CASSTPGPSGETQYF
clone size: .; J gene: TRBJ1-5; V gene: TRBV6-1; D gene: .; CDR3 DNA: TGTGCCAGCAGTGAAGGGCAATATCAGCCCCAGCATTTT; CDR3 protein: CASSEGQYQPQHF
clone size: few; J gene: TRBJ1-6; V gene: TRBV5-5; D gene: TRBD1; CDR3 DNA: TGTGCCAGCAGCTTGGAGGGACAGGGATACTCACCCCTCCACTTT; CDR3 protein: CASSLEGQGYSPLHF
clone size: .; J gene: TRBJ2-1; V gene: TRBV7-9; D gene: TRBD2; CDR3 DNA: TGTGCCAGCAGCAGAACTTCCGGGACTAGCGGATACAATGAGCAGTTCTTC; CDR3 protein: CASSRTSGTSGYNEQFF
clone size: .; J gene: TRBJ2-5; V gene: TRBV10-2; D gene: TRBD2; CDR3 DNA: TGCGCCAGCAGTTATAGCGGGGGCTACTACGTGGAGACCCAGTACTTC; CDR3 protein: CASSYSGGYYVETQYF
clone size: few; J gene: TRBJ1-6; V gene: TRBV7-2; D gene: .; CDR3 DNA: TGTGCCAGCAGCTTAGTCGAGGGGGGACCCCTCCACTTT; CDR3 protein: CASSLVEGGPLHF
clone size: .; J gene: TRBJ1-2; V gene: TRBV7-9; D gene: .; CDR3 DNA: TGTGCCAGCAGCTTAGGAAGGGGATCGGCAGGGGTGACCGGCTACACCTTC; CDR3 protein: CASSLGRGSAGVTGYTF
clone size: .; J gene: TRBJ2-5; V gene: TRBV6-2/TRBV6-3; D gene: TRBD2; CDR3 DNA: TGTGCCAGCTCCCCGGGGACTAGCCTCTACACGGAGACCCAGTACTTC; CDR3 protein: CASSPGTSLYTETQYF
clone size: .; J gene: TRBJ2-5; V gene: TRBV5-6; D gene: TRBD2; CDR3 DNA: TGTGCCAGCACCCTGGTAGCGGGGGGGCGTGGTGAGACCCAGTACTTC; CDR3 protein: CASTLVAGGRGETQYF
clone size: few; J gene: TRBJ2-7; V gene: TRBV7-9; D gene: .; CDR3 DNA: TGTGCCAGCAGCTCCGGAGTGTTCGAGCAGTACTTC; CDR3 protein: CASSSGVFEQYF
clone size: .; J gene: TRBJ1-2; V gene: TRBV20-1; D gene: .; CDR3 DNA: TGCAGTGCTAGAATGGACGGGTCTTATGGCTACACCTTC; CDR3 protein: CSARMDGSYGYTF
clone size: .; J gene: TRBJ1-1; V gene: TRBV5-5; D gene: .; CDR3 DNA: TGTGCCAGCAGTTCGGGGCTAATGGCTGAAGCTTTCTTT; CDR3 protein: CASSSGLMAEAFF
clone size: few; J gene: TRBJ2-2; V gene: TRBV4-1; D gene: TRBD2; CDR3 DNA: TGCGCCAGCAGCCAAGATGGGGGTAGCGGGCAGAACACCGGGGAGCTGTTTTTT; CDR3 protein: CASSQDGGSGQNTGELFF
clone size: .; J gene: TRBJ1-2; V gene: TRBV28; D gene: .; CDR3 DNA: TGTGCCAGCAGTTTGAGGGGGTACAAGGGCTACACCTTC; CDR3 protein: CASSLRGYKGYTF
clone size: .; J gene: TRBJ2-1; V gene: TRBV27; D gene: .; CDR3 DNA: TGTGCCAGCAGTTTAAACGACGCAAATAACGAGCAGTTCTTC; CDR3 protein: CASSLNDANNEQFF
clone size: many; J gene: TRBJ2-2; V gene: TRBV7-2; D gene: .; CDR3 DNA: TGTGCCAGCAGCTTATACACCGGGGAGCTGTTTTTT; CDR3 protein: CASSLYTGELFF
clone size: .; J gene: TRBJ2-5; V gene: TRBV2; D gene: TRBD1; CDR3 DNA: TGTGCCAGCAGTGAAACCCCTGGACAGGGAGGAGAGACCCAGTACTTC; CDR3 protein: CASSETPGQGGETQYF
clone size: .; J gene: TRBJ2-7; V gene: TRBV19; D gene: .; CDR3 DNA: TGTGCCAGTAGTCCACGACAGAACGACTACGAGCAGTACTTC; CDR3 protein: CASSPRQNDYEQYF
clone size: .; J gene: TRBJ2-3; V gene: TRBV6-1; D gene: .; CDR3 DNA: TGTGCCAGCAGTCCGGGACAACTCCTTAGCACAGATACGCAGTATTTT; CDR3 protein: CASSPGQLLSTDTQYF
clone size: .; J gene: TRBJ1-1; V gene: TRBV6-5; D gene: TRBD1; CDR3 DNA: TGTGCCAGCAGTGTGGAGGACAGGGGGCCCGACTTGAACACTGAAGCTTTCTTT; CDR3 protein: CASSVEDRGPDLNTEAFF
clone size: few; J gene: TRBJ1-5; V gene: TRBV6-5; D gene: .; CDR3 DNA: TGTGCCAGCAGTTATAAGGTCGGGGGCGGACAGCCCCAGCATTTT; CDR3 protein: CASSYKVGGGQPQHF
clone size: few; J gene: TRBJ1-2; V gene: TRBV20-1; D gene: TRBD1; CDR3 DNA: TGCAGTGCCTCCGGGGACAGGAACTATGGCTACACCTTC; CDR3 protein: CSASGDRNYGYTF
clone size: once; J gene: TRBJ1-1; V gene: TRBV19; D gene: .; CDR3 DNA: TGTGCCAGTAGTATCGCCTTGGGCTACACTGACGCTTTCTTT; CDR3 protein: CASSIALGYTDAFF
clone size: few; J gene: TRBJ2-5; V gene: TRBV20-1; D gene: TRBD2; CDR3 DNA: TGCGGCCAGACTAGCGGAGTCCAAGAGACCCAGTACTTC; CDR3 protein: CGQTSGVQETQYF
clone size: many; J gene: TRBJ2-2; V gene: TRBV10-2; D gene: TRBD2; CDR3 DNA: TGCGCCACCCAAAGCGGGAGGGGCCCGAGCACCGGGGAGCTGTTTTTT; CDR3 protein: CATQSGRGPSTGELFF
clone size: few; J gene: TRBJ2-2; V gene: TRBV19; D gene: .; CDR3 DNA: TGTGCCAGTAGTATGCTGGCAGGAGCGAACACCGGGGAGCTGTTTTTT; CDR3 protein: CASSMLAGANTGELFF
clone size: many; J gene: TRBJ2-3; V gene: TRBV7-6; D gene: TRBD1; CDR3 DNA: TGTGCCAGCAGCTTAGACAGGGGCCACACAGATACGCAGTATTTT; CDR3 protein: CASSLDRGHTDTQYF
clone size: .; J gene: TRBJ1-2; V gene: TRBV28; D gene: .; CDR3 DNA: TGTGCCAGCAGTCCTCGGTGGGAGATCTATGGCTACACCTTC; CDR3 protein: CASSPRWEIYGYTF
clone size: .; J gene: TRBJ1-5; V gene: TRBV7-3; D gene: .; CDR3 DNA: TGTGCCAGCAGCTTTGAACGACAGCCCCAGCATTTT; CDR3 protein: CASSFERQPQHF
clone size: few; J gene: TRBJ1-5; V gene: TRBV24-1; D gene: .; CDR3 DNA: TGTGCCACCAGTGATACCACCCGGAAGGCGGCTAATCAGCCCCAGCATTTT; CDR3 protein: CATSDTTRKAANQPQHF